One sample yielded the 10 T cell receptor beta chains listed below, sequenced in a study of blood T cell repertoires in COVID-19. Assay used: immunoSEQ multiplex PCR; TCRdb lists only in-frame clones, some missing. The table has about 190,000 clones, less than 85% seen once. Sequencing was carried out using peripheral blood. The receptors were gathered from a woman in her forties or fifties with acute or convalescent COVID-19.

V usage is TRBV11-2 and J usage is TRBJ2-5, with D tentatively TRBD2 (6 bases). The CDR3 consists of 15 residues. Per the germline V gene, CDR1 is SGHAT and CDR2 is FQNNGV. The V gene lost 0 bases and the J gene lost 3 bases, with 11 bases spanning the gap. CDR3 DNA: TGTGCCAGCAGCTTAGATGGAGGGGTGGAAGAGACCCAGTACTTC. Translation: CASSLDGGVEETQYF.

J is TRBJ2-1 and V is TRBV9; D is perhaps TRBD1 (5 bases). Germline CDR1 reads SGDLS; CDR2 reads YYNGEE. Trimming took off 4 bases at V and 4 bases at J, with 12 bases between the two ends. The CDR3 consists of 14 residues. CDR3 nucleotide sequence: TGTGCCAGCAGCCCCAGGGCGGTTTACAATGAGCAGTTCTTC. The encoded protein is CASSPRAVYNEQFF.

This rearrangement joins TRBV18 to TRBJ1-2, with a tentative D call TRBD1 (6 bases). Trimming shortened V by 2 bases and J by 4 bases, and 8 bases separated the two germline ends. The CDR3 extends over 13 amino acids. Germline V gene sequence: CDR1 KGHSH, CDR2 LQKENI. The CDR3 coding sequence is TGTGCCAGCTCACCAGGGGGCGGCTATGGCTACACCTTC. It translates to CASSPGGGYGYTF.

The chain uses TRBV3-1 (or the pseudogene TRBV3-2) and TRBJ1-4; 7 positions match TRBD1. V shed 4 bases and J 6 bases; nucleotides not matched to a gene: 5. CDR1 and CDR2 (germline): LGHDT, YNNKEL (reference sequence). This CDR3 region has 14 residues. CDR3 bases: TGTGCCAGCAGCCCTCGGGACAGAGATGAAAAACTGTTTTTT. It yields the protein CASSPRDRDEKLFF.

This clone was seen more than once but under ten times. The chain has TRBV6-5 and TRBJ2-1; 7 nucleotides align to TRBD1. Germline V lookup: CDR1 MNHEY, CDR2 SVGAGI. Trimming at V came to 8 bases and at J to 4 bases, leaving 11 bases not matched to a gene. This CDR3 has 15 residues. The CDR3 loop reads CASGQPGQSYNEQFF. The CDR3 region has the DNA TGTGCCAGCGGGCAACCGGGACAGTCTTACAATGAGCAGTTCTTC.

The rearrangement joins TRBV6-5 to TRBJ2-3, with unresolved D. V shed 8 bases and J shed 2 bases, with 5 bases lying between them. CDR3 length: 11 residues. Germline lookup yields CDR1 MNHEY and CDR2 SVGAGI. In DNA, the CDR3 is TGTGCCAGCTCCATCACAGATACGCAGTATTTT. Its protein product is CASSITDTQYF.

This sequence joins TRBV28 and TRBJ1-2; 9 bases are shared with TRBD1. The length of the CDR3 is 12 residues. Per germline, CDR1 MDHEN and CDR2 SYDVKM. The J segment lost 10 bases and the V segment lost 8 bases, leaving 8 bases of the junction unmatched. The CDR3 region has the DNA TGTGCCAGCGGGACAGGGACCTTAACCTACACCTTC. It specifies CASGTGTLTYTF.

The chain has TRBV20-1 and TRBJ1-1, with a weak D call TRBD1 (6 bases). This CDR3 is 11 amino acids long. Trimming pared 5 bases from V and 11 bases from J, leaving 15 bases between. In germline, CDR1 is DFQATT, CDR2 SNEGSKA (reference sequence). DNA for the CDR3: TGCAGTGCTCACTGGGGGCTGTGGGCTTTCTTT. Protein sequence: CSAHWGLWAFF.

The chain recombines TRBV30 with TRBJ2-4, with 7 bases that match TRBD1. This CDR3 comprises 16 residues. Germline CDR1 GTSNPN, CDR2 SVGIG (reference sequence). Trimming cost V 3 bases and J 0 bases; bases outside gene matches: 8. The CDR3 loop reads CAWSTGQPVAKNIQYF. The CDR3 bases are TGTGCCTGGAGCACGGGACAGCCGGTAGCCAAAAACATTCAGTACTTC.

J is TRBJ2-1 and V is TRBV28, with a tentative D call TRBD2 (6 bases). The CDR3 runs to 14 residues. Germline V lookup: CDR1 MDHEN, CDR2 SYDVKM. V lost 3 bases and J 5 bases, leaving 11 bases between the germline ends. CDR3 region: CASSFLTRNNEQFF. Here the CDR3 DNA reads TGTGCCAGCAGTTTTCTGACTAGAAACAATGAGCAGTTCTTC.